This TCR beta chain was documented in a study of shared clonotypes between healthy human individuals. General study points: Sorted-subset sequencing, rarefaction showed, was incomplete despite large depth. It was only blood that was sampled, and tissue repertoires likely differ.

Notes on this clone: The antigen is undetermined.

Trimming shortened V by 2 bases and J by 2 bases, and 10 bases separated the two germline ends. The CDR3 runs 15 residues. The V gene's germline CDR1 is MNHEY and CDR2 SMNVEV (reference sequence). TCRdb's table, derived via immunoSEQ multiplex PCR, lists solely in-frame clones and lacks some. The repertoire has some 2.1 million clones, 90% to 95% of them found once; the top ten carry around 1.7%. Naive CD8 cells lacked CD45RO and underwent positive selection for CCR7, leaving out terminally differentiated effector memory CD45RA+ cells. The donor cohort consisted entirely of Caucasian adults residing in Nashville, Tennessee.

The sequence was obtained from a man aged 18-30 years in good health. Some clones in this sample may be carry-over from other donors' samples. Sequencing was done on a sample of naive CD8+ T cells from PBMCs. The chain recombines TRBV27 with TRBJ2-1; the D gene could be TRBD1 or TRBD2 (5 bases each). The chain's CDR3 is CASSLIGAAYNEQFF. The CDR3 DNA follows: TGTGCCAGCAGTTTAATCGGGGCCGCCTACAATGAGCAGTTCTTC.